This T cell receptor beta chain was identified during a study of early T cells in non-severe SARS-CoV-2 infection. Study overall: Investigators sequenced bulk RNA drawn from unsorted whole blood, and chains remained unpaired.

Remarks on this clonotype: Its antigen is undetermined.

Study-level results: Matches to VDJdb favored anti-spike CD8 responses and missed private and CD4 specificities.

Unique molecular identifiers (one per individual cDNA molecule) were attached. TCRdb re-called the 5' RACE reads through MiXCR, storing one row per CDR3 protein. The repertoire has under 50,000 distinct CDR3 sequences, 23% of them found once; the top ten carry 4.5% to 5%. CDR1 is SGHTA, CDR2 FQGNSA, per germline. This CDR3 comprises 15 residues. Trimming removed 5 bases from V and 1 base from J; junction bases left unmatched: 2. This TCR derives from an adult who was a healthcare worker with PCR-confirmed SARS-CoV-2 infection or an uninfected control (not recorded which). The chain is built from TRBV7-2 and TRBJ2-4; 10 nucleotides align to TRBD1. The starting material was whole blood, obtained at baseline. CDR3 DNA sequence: TGTGCCAGCAGCGGGGACAGGGGTGCCAAAAACATTCAGTACTTC. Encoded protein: CASSGDRGAKNIQYF.